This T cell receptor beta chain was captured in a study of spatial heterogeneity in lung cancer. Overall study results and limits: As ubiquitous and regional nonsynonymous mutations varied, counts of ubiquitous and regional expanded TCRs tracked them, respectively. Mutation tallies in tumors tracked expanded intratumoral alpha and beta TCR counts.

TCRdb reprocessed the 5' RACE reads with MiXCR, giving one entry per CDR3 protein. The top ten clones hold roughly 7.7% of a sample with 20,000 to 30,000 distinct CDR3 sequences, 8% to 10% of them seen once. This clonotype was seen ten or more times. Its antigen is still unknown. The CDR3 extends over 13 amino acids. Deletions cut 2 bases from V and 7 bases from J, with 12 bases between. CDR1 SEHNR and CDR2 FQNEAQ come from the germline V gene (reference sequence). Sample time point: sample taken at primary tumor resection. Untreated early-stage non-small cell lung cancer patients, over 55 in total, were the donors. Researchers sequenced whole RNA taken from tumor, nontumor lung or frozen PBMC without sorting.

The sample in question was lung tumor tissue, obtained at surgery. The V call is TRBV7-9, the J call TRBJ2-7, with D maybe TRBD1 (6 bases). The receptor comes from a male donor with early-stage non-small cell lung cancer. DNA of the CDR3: TGTGCCAGCAGCTTACTACAGGGTCAAGAGCAGTACTTC. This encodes CASSLLQGQEQYF.